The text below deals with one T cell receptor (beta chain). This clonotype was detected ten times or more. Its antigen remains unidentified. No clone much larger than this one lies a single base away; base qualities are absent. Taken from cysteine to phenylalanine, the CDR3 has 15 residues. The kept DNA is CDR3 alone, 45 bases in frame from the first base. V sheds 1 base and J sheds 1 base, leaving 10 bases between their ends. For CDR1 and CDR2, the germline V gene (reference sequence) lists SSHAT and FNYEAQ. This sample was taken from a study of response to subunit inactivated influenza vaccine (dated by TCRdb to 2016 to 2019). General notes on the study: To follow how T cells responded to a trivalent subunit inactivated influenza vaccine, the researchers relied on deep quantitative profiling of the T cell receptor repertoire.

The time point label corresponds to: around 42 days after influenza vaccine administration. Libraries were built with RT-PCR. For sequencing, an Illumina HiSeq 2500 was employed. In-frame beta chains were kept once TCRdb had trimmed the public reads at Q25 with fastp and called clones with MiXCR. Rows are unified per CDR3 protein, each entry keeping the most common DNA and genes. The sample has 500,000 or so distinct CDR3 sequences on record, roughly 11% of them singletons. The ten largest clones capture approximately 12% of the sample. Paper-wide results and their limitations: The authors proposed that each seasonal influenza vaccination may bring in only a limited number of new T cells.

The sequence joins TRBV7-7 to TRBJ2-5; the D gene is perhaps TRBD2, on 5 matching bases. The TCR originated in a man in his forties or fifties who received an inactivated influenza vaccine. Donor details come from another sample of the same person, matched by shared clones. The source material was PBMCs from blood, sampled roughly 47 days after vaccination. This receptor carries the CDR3 CASSLGSGPQETQYF. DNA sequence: TGTGCCAGCAGCTTAGGGAGCGGCCCCCAAGAGACCCAGTACTTC.